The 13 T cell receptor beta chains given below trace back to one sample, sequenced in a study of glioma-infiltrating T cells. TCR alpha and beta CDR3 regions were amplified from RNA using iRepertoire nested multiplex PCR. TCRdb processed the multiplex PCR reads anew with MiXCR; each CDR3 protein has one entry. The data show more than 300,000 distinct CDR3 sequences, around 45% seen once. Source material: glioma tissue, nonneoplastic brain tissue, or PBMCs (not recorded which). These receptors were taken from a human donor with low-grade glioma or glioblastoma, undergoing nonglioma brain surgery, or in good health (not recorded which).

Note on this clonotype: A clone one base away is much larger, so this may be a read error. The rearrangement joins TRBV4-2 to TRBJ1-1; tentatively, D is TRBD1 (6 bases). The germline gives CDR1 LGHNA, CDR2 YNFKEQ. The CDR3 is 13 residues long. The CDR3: CASSQDWTVEALF. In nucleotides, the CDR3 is TGTGCCAGCAGCCAAGACTGGACAGTAGAAGCTTTATTT.

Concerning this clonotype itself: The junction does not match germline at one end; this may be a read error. CDR3 bases: TGTGCCAGCTCACCTAGGTCGGACTATGGGGTTACCTTT. This translates into CASSPRSDYGVTF. The rearrangement uses TRBV18 and TRBJ1-1, with no clear D. CDR1 and CDR2 from the germline V gene are KGHSH and LQKENI. The CDR3 contains 13 residues.

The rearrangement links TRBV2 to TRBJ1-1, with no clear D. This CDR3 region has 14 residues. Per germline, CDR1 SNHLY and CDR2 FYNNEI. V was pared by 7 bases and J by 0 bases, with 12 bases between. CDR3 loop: CASTAVLMNTEAFF. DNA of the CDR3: TGTGCCAGCACCGCGGTCCTCATGAACACTGAAGCTTTCTTT.

CDR3 residues: CSARMDRGLFIEQFF. In nucleotides, the CDR3 is TGCAGTGCCCGAATGGACAGGGGGCTTTTCATAGAGCAGTTCTTC. The chain joins TRBV20-1 to TRBJ2-1, with 11 bases lining up with TRBD1. With V trimmed by 6 bases and J by 10 bases, 14 bases remained unmatched. Germline V gene sequence: CDR1 DFQATT, CDR2 SNEGSKA (reference sequence). This CDR3 region has 15 residues.

This chain's CDR3 is CASTGQERAGANVLTF. CDR3 bases: TGTGCCAGCACGGGACAGGAGAGAGCTGGGGCCAACGTCCTGACTTTC. The chain couples TRBV28 to TRBJ2-6, with 8 nucleotides matching TRBD1. The V gene's germline CDR1 is MDHEN and CDR2 SYDVKM. After removal of 7 bases from V and 2 bases from J, the junction contained 7 bases not matched to a gene. This CDR3 is built from 16 residues.

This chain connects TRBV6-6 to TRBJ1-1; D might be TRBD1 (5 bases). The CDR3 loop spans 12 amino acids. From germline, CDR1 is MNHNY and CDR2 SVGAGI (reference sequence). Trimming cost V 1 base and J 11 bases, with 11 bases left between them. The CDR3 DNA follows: TGTGCCAGCAGTTACTATTTCGAGGGGGCTTTCTTT. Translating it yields CASSYYFEGAFF.

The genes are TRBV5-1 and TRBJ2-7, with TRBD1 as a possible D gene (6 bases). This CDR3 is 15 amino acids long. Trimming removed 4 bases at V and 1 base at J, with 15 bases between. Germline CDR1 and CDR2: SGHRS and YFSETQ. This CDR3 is CASSTQGDTSYEQYF. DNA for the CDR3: TGCGCCAGCAGCACCCAAGGGGACACATCCTACGAGCAGTACTTC.

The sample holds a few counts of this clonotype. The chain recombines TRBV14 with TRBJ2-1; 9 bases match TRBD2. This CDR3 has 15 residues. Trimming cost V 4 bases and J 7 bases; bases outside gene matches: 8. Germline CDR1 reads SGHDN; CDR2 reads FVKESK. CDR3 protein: CASSLGLARVNEQFF. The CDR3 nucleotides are TGTGCCAGCAGCCTTGGACTAGCGAGGGTGAATGAGCAGTTCTTC.

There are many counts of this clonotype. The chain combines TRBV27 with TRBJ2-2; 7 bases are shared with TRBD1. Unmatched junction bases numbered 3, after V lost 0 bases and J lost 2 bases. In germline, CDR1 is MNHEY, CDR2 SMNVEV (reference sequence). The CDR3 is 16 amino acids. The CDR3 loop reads CASSLSGQLNTGELFF. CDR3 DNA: TGTGCCAGCAGTTTATCGGGACAGCTAAACACCGGGGAGCTGTTTTTT.

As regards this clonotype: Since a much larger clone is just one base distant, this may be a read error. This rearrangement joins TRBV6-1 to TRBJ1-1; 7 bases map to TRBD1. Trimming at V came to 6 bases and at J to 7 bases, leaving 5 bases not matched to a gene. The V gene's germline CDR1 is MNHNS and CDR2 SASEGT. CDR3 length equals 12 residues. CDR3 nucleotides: TGTGCCAGCAGAATGGGACAGCATGAAGCTTTCTTT. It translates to CASRMGQHEAFF.

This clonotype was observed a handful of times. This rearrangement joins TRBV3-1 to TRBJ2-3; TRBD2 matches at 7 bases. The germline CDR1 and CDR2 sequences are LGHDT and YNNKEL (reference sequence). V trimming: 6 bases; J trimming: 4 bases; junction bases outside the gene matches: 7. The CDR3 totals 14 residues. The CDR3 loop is CASRRAGVADTQYF. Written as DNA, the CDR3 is TGTGCCAGCAGACGGGCGGGAGTAGCAGATACGCAGTATTTT.

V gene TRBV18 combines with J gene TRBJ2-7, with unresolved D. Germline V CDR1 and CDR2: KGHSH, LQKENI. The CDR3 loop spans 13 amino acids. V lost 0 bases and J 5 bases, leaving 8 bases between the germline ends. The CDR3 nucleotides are TGTGCCAGCTCACCACCGGGTAGTGACGAGCAGTACTTC. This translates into CASSPPGSDEQYF.

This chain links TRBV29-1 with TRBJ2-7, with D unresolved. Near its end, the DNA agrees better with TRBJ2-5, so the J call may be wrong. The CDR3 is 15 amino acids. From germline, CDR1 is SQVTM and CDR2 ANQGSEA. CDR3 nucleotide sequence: TGCAGCGTTGAAGGTTTGAGACGTCGACAAGAGACCCAGTACTTC. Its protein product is CSVEGLRRRQETQYF.